The 3 T cell receptor beta chains below all came from one sample that was sequenced in a study of CD4 T cells in relation to SARS-CoV-2 and coronaviruses. Libraries were prepared by immunoSEQ multiplex PCR; TCRdb keeps only in-frame clonotypes and omits some of them. The table has roughly 19,000 clones, about 80% seen once. These receptors lack a known antigen. Before the COVID-19 pandemic, during about 2011-2019, CD4+ T cells were taken from unexposed donors. The cells were cultured for about 10 days before CD4+ T cells were isolated. The sequenced material came from CD4+ T cells from PBMCs, cultured in vitro. These receptors were taken from a human donor in good health.

J is TRBJ2-1 and V is TRBV5-8, with 8 positions matching TRBD2. Germline CDR1 and CDR2: SGHTS and YDEGEE. With 4 bases clipped from V and 13 bases from J, the junction kept 16 bases outside the gene matches. CDR3 length equals 15 residues. DNA of the CDR3: TGTGCCAGCAGCCCCTTTGGGGACGGAGCGGGAGTCCAGTTCTTC. Translating gives CASSPFGDGAGVQFF.

The chain has TRBV24-1 and TRBJ2-4; possibly TRBD1 for D (5 bases). V was clipped by 4 bases and J by 6 bases, with 6 bases between them. CDR3 size: 12 residues. Germline V gives CDR1 KGHDR, CDR2 SFDVKD. The CDR3 nucleotides read TGTGCCACCAGTGAGCAGGGAAACATTCAGTACTTC. It encodes CATSEQGNIQYF.

V gene TRBV5-4 combines with J gene TRBJ2-3; D gene uncertain. The germline CDR1 and CDR2 sequences are SGHNT and YYREEE (reference sequence). Trimming shortened V by 3 bases and J by 1 base, and 3 bases separated the two germline ends. The CDR3 has 12 amino acids. CDR3 nucleotides: TGTGCCAGCAGCTCAGGCACAGATACGCAGTATTTT. Translating it yields CASSSGTDTQYF. Together with reference TRBV5-4 and TRBJ2-3, the CDR3 gives the full variable domain: ETGVTQSPTHLIKTRGQQVTLRCSSQSGHNTVSWYQQALGQGPQFIFQYYREEENGRGNFPPRFSGLQFPNYSSELNVNALELDDSALYLCASSSGTDTQYFGPGTRLTVL.